This entry lists 11 T cell receptor beta chains sequenced from one sample in a study of T cell repertoires in cytomegalovirus infection. TCRdb used MiXCR to reprocess the reads, holding one entry per CDR3 protein. In the table there are fewer than 550,000 distinct CDR3 sequences, more than 20% of which are singletons. The sequenced material came from PBMCs. These receptor sequences come from a human donor in good health (CMV status not recorded). Some clones in this sample may be carry-over from other donors' samples.

At least ten counts were recorded for this clonotype. The chain employs TRBV14 and TRBJ1-2, with D possibly TRBD1 on 6 matching bases. The V and J ends lost 3 bases and 5 bases respectively, with 19 bases between them. In germline, CDR1 is SGHDN, CDR2 FVKESK. This CDR3 contains 16 residues. CDR3 amino acids: CASSQINRVGRYGYTF. In DNA form, the CDR3 reads TGTGCCAGCAGCCAGATCAACAGGGTGGGTCGGTATGGCTACACCTTC. Using reference TRBV14 and TRBJ1-2 for the parts outside the CDR3, the full variable domain is EAGVTQFPSHSVIEKGQTVTLRCDPISGHDNLYWYRRVMGKEIKFLLHFVKESKQDESGMPNNRFLAERTGGTYSTLKVQPAELEDSGVYFCASSQINRVGRYGYTFGSGTRLTVV.

The chain has TRBV20-1 and TRBJ2-7, with TRBD1 identical over 8 bases. The CDR3 consists of 14 residues. The germline V gene encodes CDR1 DFQATT and CDR2 SNEGSKA (reference sequence). Losses at the gene ends were 4 bases for V and 5 bases for J; bases not matched to a gene: 10. CDR3 nucleotide sequence: TGCAGTGCTAACCCCGACAGGGGTGTCCACGAGCAGTACTTC. Protein product: CSANPDRGVHEQYF.

This clonotype was counted ten times or more. The J gene is TRBJ1-5, the V gene TRBV7-2; D call uncertain. Trimming took 5 bases from V and 2 from J, leaving 13 bases between them. The CDR3 is 15 amino acids. CDR1 and CDR2 from the germline V gene are SGHTA and FQGNSA. This chain's CDR3 is CASSPSGLGNQPQHF. The DNA for the CDR3 is TGTGCCAGCAGCCCGAGTGGGCTGGGCAATCAGCCCCAGCATTTT.

This clonotype was seen ten or more times. This chain links TRBV7-2 with TRBJ2-1; D possibly uses TRBD1 or TRBD2 (5 bases each). V was shortened by 6 bases and J by 7 bases, with 10 bases between the two germline ends. Germline V gene lookup returns CDR1 SGHTA and CDR2 FQGNSA. The CDR3 contains 12 residues. CDR3 nucleotide sequence: TGTGCCAGCAGATGGGGGTTGAATGAGCAGTTCTTC. It is translated as CASRWGLNEQFF.

This clonotype came up a few times. V is TRBV6-6 and J is TRBJ2-7, with 8 positions matching TRBD2. Losses at the gene ends were 5 bases for V and 4 bases for J; bases not matched to a gene: 7. CDR3 size: 14 residues. Germline CDR1 MNHNY, CDR2 SVGAGI (reference sequence). CDR3 nucleotides: TGTGCCAGCAGTATCGCCAGCGGGAGTTACGAGCAGTACGTC. Translating gives CASSIASGSYEQYV.

The CDR3 here is CASSAHPYRDRGFVSYEQYV. The CDR3 DNA sequence: TGTGCCAGCAGCGCTCACCCCTACCGGGACAGGGGGTTTGTCTCCTACGAGCAGTACGTC. The V gene is TRBV14, the J gene TRBJ2-7; 11 nucleotides agree with TRBD1. Germline V lookup: CDR1 SGHDN, CDR2 FVKESK. This CDR3 spans 20 amino acids. The trim removed 5 bases at V and 0 bases at J, leaving 18 bases unmatched.

The CDR3 reads CATSRGGGPGLAGQISSYNEQFF. The CDR3 nucleotides read TGTGCCACCAGCAGAGGTGGCGGACCGGGACTAGCGGGGCAGATAAGCTCCTACAATGAGCAGTTCTTC. The genes are TRBV15 and TRBJ2-1; 13 bases are shared with TRBD2. The trim removed 1 base at V and 0 bases at J, leaving 18 bases unmatched. Germline V gene data show CDR1 as LNHNV and CDR2 as YYDKDF (reference sequence). There are 23 residues in the CDR3.

This clonotype was picked up many times. This sequence joins TRBV6-2 or TRBV6-3 and TRBJ2-7; 11 bases map to TRBD2. The CDR3 spans 14 residues. Trimming removed 2 bases from V and 4 bases from J; junction bases left unmatched: 1. The germline V gene encodes CDR1 MNHEY and CDR2 SVGEGT. Here the CDR3 DNA reads TGTGCCAGCAGTTACACTAGCGGGAGTTACGAGCAGTACTTC. Protein product: CASSYTSGSYEQYF.

The chain joins TRBV28 to TRBJ2-5; 12 bases map to TRBD2. The CDR3 loop spans 16 amino acids. The ends lost 5 bases at V and 5 bases at J; junction bases unmatched: 9. Germline lookup yields CDR1 MDHEN and CDR2 SYDVKM. The DNA for the CDR3 is TGTGCCAGCAGTCTCGCCCGGACTAGCGGGACGGAGACCCAGTACTTC. Translated, it gives CASSLARTSGTETQYF.

This clonotype has only a few counts. The rearrangement joins TRBV5-5 to TRBJ2-1, with TRBD2 as a possible D gene (6 bases). V lost 3 bases, J lost 5 bases, and 18 bases lay in between. Germline V gene sequence: CDR1 SGHKS, CDR2 YYEKEE (reference sequence). The CDR3 extends over 16 amino acids. The CDR3 sequence: CASSSGTGGWNNEQFF. The CDR3, as DNA: TGTGCCAGCAGCTCTGGGACCGGGGGATGGAACAATGAGCAGTTCTTC.

A few counts support this clonotype. The gene calls are TRBV7-2 and TRBJ1-5; D is uncertain. V lost 2 bases, J lost 3 bases, and 8 bases lay in between. The CDR3 sequence is 14 residues long. The germline CDR1 and CDR2 sequences are SGHTA and FQGNSA. CDR3 region: CASSLRINNQPQHF. For the CDR3, the DNA is TGTGCCAGCAGCTTACGGATCAACAATCAGCCCCAGCATTTT.